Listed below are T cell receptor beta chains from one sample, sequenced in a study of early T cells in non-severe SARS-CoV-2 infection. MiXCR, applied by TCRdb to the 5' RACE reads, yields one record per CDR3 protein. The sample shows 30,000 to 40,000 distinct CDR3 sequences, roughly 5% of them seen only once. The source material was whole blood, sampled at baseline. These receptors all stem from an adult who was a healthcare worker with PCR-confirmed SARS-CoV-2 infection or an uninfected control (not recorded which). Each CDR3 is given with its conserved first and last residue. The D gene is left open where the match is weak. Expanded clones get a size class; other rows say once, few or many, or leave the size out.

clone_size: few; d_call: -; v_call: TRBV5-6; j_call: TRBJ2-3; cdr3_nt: TGTGCCAGCAGCCCACAGGGACAACGACCTCGAGATACGCAGTATTTT; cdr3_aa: CASSPQGQRPRDTQYF
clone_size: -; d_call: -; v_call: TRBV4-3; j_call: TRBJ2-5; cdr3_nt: TGCGCCAGCAGCCAATTTCGGGGGAAAGAGACCCAGTACTTC; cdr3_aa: CASSQFRGKETQYF
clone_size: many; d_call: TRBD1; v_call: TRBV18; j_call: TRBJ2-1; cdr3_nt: TGTGCCAGCTCACCACCCGGGACAGGGAACAATGAGCAGTTCTTC; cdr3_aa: CASSPPGTGNNEQFF
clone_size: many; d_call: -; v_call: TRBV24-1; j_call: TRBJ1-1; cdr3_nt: TGTGCCACCAGCCTGACGGGGAACACTGAAGCTTTCTTT; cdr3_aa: CATSLTGNTEAFF
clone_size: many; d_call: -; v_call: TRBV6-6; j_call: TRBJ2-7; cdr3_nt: TGTGCCAGCAGTCCCAGCGACAGATCCAACGAGCAGTACTTC; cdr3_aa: CASSPSDRSNEQYF
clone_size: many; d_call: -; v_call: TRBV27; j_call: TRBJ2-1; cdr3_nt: TGTGCCAGCAGTTTAGAGGGTAATGAGCAGTTCTTC; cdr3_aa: CASSLEGNEQFF
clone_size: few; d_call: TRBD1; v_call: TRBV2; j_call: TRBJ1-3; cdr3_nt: TGTGCCAGCCGATCACAGGGGAGCTCTGGAAACACCATATATTTT; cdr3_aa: CASRSQGSSGNTIYF
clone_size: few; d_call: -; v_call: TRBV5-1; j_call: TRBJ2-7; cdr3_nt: TGCGCCAGCCAGCTCGACCCAGGGTTCTGGGAGCAGTACTTC; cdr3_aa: CASQLDPGFWEQYF
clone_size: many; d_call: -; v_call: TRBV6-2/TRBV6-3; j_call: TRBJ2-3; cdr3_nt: TGTGCCAGCAGTTATGGGGGGAGCGCAGATACGCAGTATTTT; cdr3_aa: CASSYGGSADTQYF
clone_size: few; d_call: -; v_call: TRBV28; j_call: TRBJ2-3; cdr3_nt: TGTGCCAGCAGTTTGCAGGACCCCCGCACAGATACGCAGTATTTT; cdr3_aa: CASSLQDPRTDTQYF
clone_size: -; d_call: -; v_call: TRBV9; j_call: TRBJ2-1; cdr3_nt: TGTGCCAGCAGGGCGGGTACGGGCTCCTACAATGAGCAGTTCTTC; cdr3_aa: CASRAGTGSYNEQFF
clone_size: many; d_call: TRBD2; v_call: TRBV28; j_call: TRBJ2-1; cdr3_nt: TGTGCCAGCAGTCCGAGGCTAGCGGGACACAATGAGCAGTTCTTC; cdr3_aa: CASSPRLAGHNEQFF
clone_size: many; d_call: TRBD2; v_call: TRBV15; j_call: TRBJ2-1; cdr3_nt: TGTGCCACCAGCAGAGATACGTTAGCGGGAGACATGGAGGGGAATGAGCAGTTCTTC; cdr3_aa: CATSRDTLAGDMEGNEQFF
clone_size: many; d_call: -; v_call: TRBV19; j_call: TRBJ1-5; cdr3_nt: TGTGCCAGTAGTATCCCCGGGACAAATAATCAGCCCCAGCATTTT; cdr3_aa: CASSIPGTNNQPQHF
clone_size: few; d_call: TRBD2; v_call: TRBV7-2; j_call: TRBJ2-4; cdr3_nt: TGTGCCAGCAGCTTAGAGGGTGAGGCTAGCGGTAAAAACATTCAGTACTTC; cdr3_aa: CASSLEGEASGKNIQYF
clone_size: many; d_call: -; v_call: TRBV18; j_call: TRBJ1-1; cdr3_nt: TGTGCCAGCTCACCCGGACAAGGGCTAAACACTGAAGCTTTCTTT; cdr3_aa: CASSPGQGLNTEAFF
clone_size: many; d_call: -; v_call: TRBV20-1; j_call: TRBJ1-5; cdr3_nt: TGCAGTGCCCCGGACGGTAGCAATCAGCCCCAGCATTTT; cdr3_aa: CSAPDGSNQPQHF
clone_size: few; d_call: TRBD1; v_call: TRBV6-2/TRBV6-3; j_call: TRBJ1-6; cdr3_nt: TGTGCCAGCAGTTACTCGGGCGGCAGGGGGAGATCACCCCTCCACTTT; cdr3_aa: CASSYSGGRGRSPLHF
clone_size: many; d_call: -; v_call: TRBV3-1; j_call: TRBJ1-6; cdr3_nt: TGTGCCAGCAGCCAAGTCAGAAGCTCCTATAATTCACCCCTCCACTTT; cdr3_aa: CASSQVRSSYNSPLHF
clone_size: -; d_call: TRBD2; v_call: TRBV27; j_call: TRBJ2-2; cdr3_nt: TGTGCCAGCAGTTCACAGCGGGAGCGAGACACCGGGGAGCTGTTTTTT; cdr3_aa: CASSSQRERDTGELFF
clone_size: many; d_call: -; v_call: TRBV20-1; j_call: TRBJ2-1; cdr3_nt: TGCAGTGCTAGCTCTCTCCCCAATGAGCAGTTCTTC; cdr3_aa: CSASSLPNEQFF
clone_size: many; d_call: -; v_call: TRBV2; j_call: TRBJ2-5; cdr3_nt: TGTGCCAGCAGCGGGGGACTCCAAGAGACCCAGTACTTC; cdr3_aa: CASSGGLQETQYF
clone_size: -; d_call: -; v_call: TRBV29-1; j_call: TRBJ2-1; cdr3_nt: TGCAGCGTTGAAGATTTCAGGAGGGCCGCGAATGAGCAGTTCTTC; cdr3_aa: CSVEDFRRAANEQFF
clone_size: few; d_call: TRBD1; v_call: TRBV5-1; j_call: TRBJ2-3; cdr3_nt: TGCGCCAGCAGCTTGTCCCCTCCAGGACAGGGCGGCACAGATACGCAGTATTTT; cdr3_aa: CASSLSPPGQGGTDTQYF
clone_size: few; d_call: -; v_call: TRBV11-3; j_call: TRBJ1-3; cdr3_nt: TGTGCCAGCAGCTCGGGACGTCCGGGGGACACCATATATTTT; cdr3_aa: CASSSGRPGDTIYF
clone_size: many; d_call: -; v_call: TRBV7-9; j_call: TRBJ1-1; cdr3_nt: TGTGCCAGCAGCTTAGTTGGAGACACTGAAGCTTTCTTT; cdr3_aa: CASSLVGDTEAFF
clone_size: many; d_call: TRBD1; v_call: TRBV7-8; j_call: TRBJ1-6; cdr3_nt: TGTGCCAGCAGCTTATGGGCAACAGGGGCTGGGACGGCACCCCTCCACTTT; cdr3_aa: CASSLWATGAGTAPLHF
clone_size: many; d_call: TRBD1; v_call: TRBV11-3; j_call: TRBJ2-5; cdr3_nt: TGTGCCAGCAGCTCGGGACAGGGCCAAGAGACCCAGTACTTC; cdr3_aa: CASSSGQGQETQYF
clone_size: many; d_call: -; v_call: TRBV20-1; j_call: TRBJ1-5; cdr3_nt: TGCAGTGCTACGGACAAGTGGAATCAGCCCCAGCATTTT; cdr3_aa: CSATDKWNQPQHF
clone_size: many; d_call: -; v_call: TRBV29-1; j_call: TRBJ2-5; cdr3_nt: TGCAGCGTTGTTGGAGGGGAAGAGACCCAGTACTTC; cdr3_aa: CSVVGGEETQYF
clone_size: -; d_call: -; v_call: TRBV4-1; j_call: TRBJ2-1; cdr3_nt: TGCGCCAGCAGCCAACCCCCGGACGAGAATGAGCAGTTCTTC; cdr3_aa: CASSQPPDENEQFF
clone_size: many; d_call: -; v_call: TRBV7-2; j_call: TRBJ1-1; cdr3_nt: TGTGCCAGCAGCTTACACATGAACACTGAAGCTTTCTTT; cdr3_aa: CASSLHMNTEAFF
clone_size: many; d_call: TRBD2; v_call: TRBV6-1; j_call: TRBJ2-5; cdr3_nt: TGTGCCAGCAGTTCCCTAGCGGGAGCGGGAGAGACCCAGTACTTC; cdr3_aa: CASSSLAGAGETQYF
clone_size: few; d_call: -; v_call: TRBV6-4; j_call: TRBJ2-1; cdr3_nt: TGTGCCAGCAGTGATGGAGTAGCTGGCAATGAGCAGTTCTTC; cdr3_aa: CASSDGVAGNEQFF
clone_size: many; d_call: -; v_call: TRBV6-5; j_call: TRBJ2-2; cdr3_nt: TGTGCCAGCATACCGCAAGGGACGGAAGACACCGGGGAGCTGTTTTTT; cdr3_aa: CASIPQGTEDTGELFF
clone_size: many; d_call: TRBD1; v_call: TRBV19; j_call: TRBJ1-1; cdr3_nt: TGTGCCAGTAGTATTTGGACAGGGCAAACTGAAGCTTTCTTT; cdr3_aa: CASSIWTGQTEAFF